The clone carrying this T cell receptor (beta chain) was counted many times. This record belongs to a study of early T cells in non-severe SARS-CoV-2 infection. Germline V gives CDR1 DFQATT, CDR2 SNEGSKA (reference sequence). The CDR3 totals 14 residues. Trimming took off 5 bases at V and 4 bases at J, with 15 bases between the two ends. MiXCR, applied by TCRdb to the 5' RACE reads, yields one record per CDR3 protein. The sample gives about 110,000 distinct CDR3 sequences, roughly 12% of which show up once; 3% to 3.5% is in the top ten. The V call is TRBV20-1, the J call TRBJ2-1; D possibly corresponds to TRBD2 (6 bases). Sequencing was performed on whole blood. The sequence derives from an adult who was a healthcare worker with PCR-confirmed SARS-CoV-2 infection or an uninfected control (not recorded which). The CDR3 DNA is TGCAGTGCTCTAGCGTTCGGTCGGTACAATGAGCAGTTCTTC. This translates into CSALAFGRYNEQFF.